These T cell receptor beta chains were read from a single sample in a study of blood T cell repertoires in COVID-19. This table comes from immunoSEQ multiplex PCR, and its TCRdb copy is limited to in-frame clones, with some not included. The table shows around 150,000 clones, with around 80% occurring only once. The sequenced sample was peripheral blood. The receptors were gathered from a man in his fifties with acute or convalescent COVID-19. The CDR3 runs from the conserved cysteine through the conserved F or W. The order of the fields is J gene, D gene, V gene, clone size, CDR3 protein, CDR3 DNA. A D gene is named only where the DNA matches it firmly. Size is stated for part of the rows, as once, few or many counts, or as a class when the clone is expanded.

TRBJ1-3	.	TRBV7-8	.	CASNGGGNTIYF	TGTGCCAGCAACGGGGGGGGAAACACCATATATTTT
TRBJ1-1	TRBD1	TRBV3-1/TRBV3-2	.	CASSQETGEAFF	TGTGCCAGCAGCCAAGAGACAGGGGAAGCTTTCTTT
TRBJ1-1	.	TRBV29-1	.	CSVVGAEENTEAFF	TGCAGCGTTGTGGGGGCCGAGGAGAACACTGAAGCTTTCTTT
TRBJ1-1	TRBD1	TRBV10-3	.	CAITTDRSNTEAFF	TGTGCCATCACCACGGACAGGTCGAACACTGAAGCTTTCTTT
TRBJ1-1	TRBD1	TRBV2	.	CASSQTGVGTEAFF	TGTGCCAGCAGTCAGACAGGGGTGGGCACTGAAGCTTTCTTT
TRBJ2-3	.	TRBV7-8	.	CASSLQTPRDTDTQYF	TGTGCCAGCAGCTTACAAACCCCTAGAGATACAGATACGCAGTATTTT
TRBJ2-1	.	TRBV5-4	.	CVTWVGGYNEQFF	TGTGTGACCTGGGTAGGGGGCTACAATGAGCAGTTCTTC
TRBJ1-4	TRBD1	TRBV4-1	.	CASSRAGQPNEKLFF	TGCGCCAGCAGCCGGGCGGGACAGCCGAATGAAAAACTGTTTTTT
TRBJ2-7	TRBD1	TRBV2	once	CAIDRGGNEQYF	TGTGCCATCGACAGGGGGGGAAACGAGCAGTACTTC
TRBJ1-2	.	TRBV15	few	CATSREEGDGYTF	TGTGCCACCAGCAGAGAAGAGGGGGATGGCTACACCTTC
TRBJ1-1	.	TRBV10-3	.	CAISGAGGNTEAFF	TGTGCCATCAGTGGGGCGGGGGGGAACACTGAAGCTTTCTTT
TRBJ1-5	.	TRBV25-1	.	CASSESTEGSNQPQHF	TGTGCCAGCAGTGAATCAACGGAGGGGAGCAATCAGCCCCAGCATTTT
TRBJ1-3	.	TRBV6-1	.	CASSEQGSGNTIYF	TGTGCCAGCAGTGAACAGGGATCTGGAAACACCATATATTTT
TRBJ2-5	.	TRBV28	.	CASSRQAEETQYF	TGTGCCAGCAGTAGGCAGGCCGAAGAGACCCAGTACTTC
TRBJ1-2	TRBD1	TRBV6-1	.	CASSELNRGLGYTF	TGTGCCAGCAGTGAATTGAACAGGGGGCTTGGCTACACCTTC